A selection of T cell receptor beta chains follows, all from one sample in a study of T cell responses to AZD1222 COVID-19 vaccine. The repertoire was sequenced with immunoSEQ multiplex PCR; TCRdb's copy has only in-frame clones and lacks some. Here the sample spans 140,000 to 150,000 clones, 80% to 85% being singletons. This material consisted of peripheral blood, taken on day 0 of MenACWY control vaccination. The receptors shown here come from an adult in good health. Each CDR3 is given with its conserved first and last residue. A D gene is named only where the DNA matches it firmly. Size is stated for part of the rows, as once, few or many counts, or as a class when the clone is expanded.

abundance	d_gene	v_gene	j_gene	CDR3aa	CDR3nt
NA	NA	TRBV19	TRBJ2-2	CASLSRGTHTGELFF	TGTGCCAGCCTCTCTCGGGGCACTCACACCGGGGAGCTGTTTTTT
NA	TRBD1	TRBV7-8	TRBJ2-7	CASSLAGTGTHEQYF	TGTGCCAGCAGCTTAGCCGGGACAGGGACCCACGAGCAGTACTTC
NA	TRBD1	TRBV12-5	TRBJ2-3	CASGLVRQGNTYFTDTQYF	TGTGCTAGTGGTTTGGTGAGACAGGGGAATACGTATTTTACAGATACGCAGTATTTT
once	TRBD1	TRBV2	TRBJ1-5	CASSQGGEGQPQHF	TGTGCCAGCAGCCAGGGGGGCGAGGGTCAGCCCCAGCATTTT
NA	NA	TRBV18	TRBJ2-2	CASSPRGAGELFF	TGTGCCAGCTCACCCCGAGGGGCCGGGGAGCTGTTTTTT
NA	NA	TRBV2	TRBJ2-1	CASSEDGVSYNEQFF	TGTGCCAGCAGTGAGGACGGGGTTTCCTACAATGAGCAGTTCTTC
few	NA	TRBV29-1	TRBJ1-2	CSVAENYGYTF	TGCAGCGTTGCAGAGAACTATGGCTACACCTTC
NA	NA	TRBV9	TRBJ2-2	CASSRGLTGELFF	TGTGCCAGCAGCCGGGGGCTCACCGGGGAGCTGTTTTTT
NA	TRBD1	TRBV28	TRBJ1-6	CASTTTGGVGALHF	TGTGCCAGCACTACGACAGGGGGGGTGGGGGCCCTCCACTTT
NA	NA	TRBV5-1	TRBJ1-4	CASSLAATDNEKLFF	TGCGCCAGCAGCTTGGCGGCAACGGATAATGAAAAACTGTTTTTT
NA	TRBD1	TRBV6-5	TRBJ1-1	CASTSRGGNTEAFF	TGTGCCAGCACCAGCAGGGGGGGGAACACTGAAGCTTTCTTT
NA	NA	TRBV9	TRBJ1-6	CASSAQGHNNSPLHF	TGTGCCAGCAGCGCGCAGGGACACAACAATTCACCCCTCCACTTT
NA	NA	TRBV5-8	TRBJ1-1	CASSLEGMNTEAFF	TGTGCCAGCAGCTTGGAGGGGATGAACACTGAAGCTTTCTTT
NA	NA	TRBV2	TRBJ1-6	CASSASGTPNSPLHF	TGTGCCAGCAGTGCATCAGGGACACCTAATTCACCCCTCCACTTT
NA	NA	TRBV3-1/TRBV3-2	TRBJ2-2	CASSQGRKNTGELFF	TGTGCCAGCAGCCAAGGGCGGAAAAACACCGGGGAGCTGTTTTTT
NA	NA	TRBV5-4	TRBJ2-3	CASSSPRVSTDTQYF	TGTGCCAGCAGCTCGCCCAGGGTTAGCACAGATACGCAGTATTTT
NA	NA	TRBV3-1/TRBV3-2	TRBJ1-6	CASSQGLGGGGSPLHF	TGTGCCAGCAGCCAAGGTTTAGGGGGGGGTGGATCACCCCTCCACTTT
few	TRBD2	TRBV3-1/TRBV3-2	TRBJ2-7	CASSQDRLAGYEQYF	TGTGCCAGCAGCCAAGATAGGCTAGCGGGCTACGAGCAGTACTTC
few	TRBD1	TRBV5-1	TRBJ2-2	CASSHRGSGQNTGELFF	TGCGCCAGCAGCCACAGGGGGTCGGGACAAAACACCGGGGAGCTGTTTTTT
NA	NA	TRBV27	TRBJ2-1	CASSSPGTTYNEQFF	TGTGCCAGCAGTTCCCCCGGGACCACCTACAATGAGCAGTTCTTC
NA	TRBD1	TRBV12-3/TRBV12-4	TRBJ1-2	CASSPDRGYGYTF	TGTGCCAGCAGCCCCGACAGGGGGTATGGCTACACCTTC
NA	NA	TRBV5-1	TRBJ2-3	CASSLAGMVTDTQYF	TGCGCCAGCAGCTTGGCCGGTATGGTTACAGATACGCAGTATTTT
NA	NA	TRBV4-2	TRBJ2-7	CASSQGGASSYEQYF	TGTGCCAGCAGCCAAGGGGGGGCGAGCTCCTACGAGCAGTACTTC
NA	NA	TRBV3-1/TRBV3-2	TRBJ1-6	CASSQNTNSPLHF	TGTGCCAGCAGCCAAAATACTAATTCACCCCTCCACTTT
NA	NA	TRBV6-1	TRBJ2-5	CASSEAGGETQYF	TGTGCCAGCAGTGAGGCCGGCGGGGAGACCCAGTACTTC
NA	TRBD2	TRBV6-5	TRBJ2-3	CASSYGLDPDTQYF	TGTGCCAGCAGCTACGGACTAGATCCAGATACGCAGTATTTT
NA	NA	TRBV4-1	TRBJ1-2	CASSQLGGEGYGYTF	TGCGCCAGCAGCCAGTTGGGAGGTGAAGGCTATGGCTACACCTTC
few	NA	TRBV30	TRBJ1-6	CAWKSGVLHF	TGTGCCTGGAAAAGCGGGGTCCTCCACTTT
NA	TRBD1	TRBV9	TRBJ2-5	CASNLAGGLETQYF	TGTGCCAGCAACCTGGCAGGGGGCTTAGAGACCCAGTACTTC
NA	NA	TRBV7-2	TRBJ1-5	CASSLLGGSNQPQHF	TGTGCCAGCAGCTTACTGGGGGGCTCGAATCAGCCCCAGCATTTT
NA	TRBD2	TRBV5-1	TRBJ2-3	CASSSTTSGVPRMDTQYF	TGCGCCAGCAGCTCGACGACTAGCGGGGTGCCCCGGATGGATACGCAGTATTTT
NA	NA	TRBV7-6	TRBJ1-2	CASSLLQGGKGYTF	TGTGCCAGCAGCTTATTACAGGGCGGCAAGGGCTACACCTTC
NA	NA	TRBV11-2	TRBJ1-5	CASSLGGRSNQPQHF	TGTGCCAGCAGCTTAGGCGGGCGTAGCAATCAGCCCCAGCATTTT
NA	NA	TRBV20-1	TRBJ1-1	CSAGDREAFF	TGCAGTGCTGGAGACAGGGAAGCTTTCTTT
NA	NA	TRBV5-6	TRBJ2-3	CASSYLGRRTDTQYF	TGTGCCAGCAGCTACTTGGGCAGACGCACAGATACGCAGTATTTT
NA	NA	TRBV11-2	TRBJ1-2	CASSSWTARANYGYTF	TGTGCCAGCAGCTCCTGGACAGCACGAGCTAACTATGGCTACACCTTC
NA	TRBD1	TRBV19	TRBJ2-1	CASSTDRGLAEQFF	TGTGCCAGTAGTACGGACAGGGGGCTGGCGGAGCAGTTCTTC
NA	NA	TRBV27	TRBJ2-3	CASSLGLGSTDTQYF	TGTGCCAGCAGTCTTGGGCTCGGAAGCACAGATACGCAGTATTTT
once	NA	TRBV12-3/TRBV12-4	TRBJ1-2	CASSLSGPYGYTF	TGTGCCAGCAGTTTGTCAGGCCCCTATGGCTACACCTTC
NA	TRBD1	TRBV5-4	TRBJ2-3	CASSPRGQGDTQYF	TGTGCCAGCAGCCCCAGGGGGCAAGGAGATACGCAGTATTTT
NA	NA	TRBV11-2	TRBJ1-4	CASSSRGAANEKLFF	TGTGCCAGCAGCTCCAGGGGCGCGGCTAATGAAAAACTGTTTTTT
NA	TRBD1	TRBV10-3	TRBJ1-6	CAISESKGQQSSPLHF	TGTGCCATCAGTGAGTCGAAGGGACAGCAATCTTCACCCCTCCACTTT
NA	TRBD1	TRBV30	TRBJ1-5	CASNRGTVNQPQHF	TGTGCCAGCAACCGCGGGACAGTTAATCAGCCCCAGCATTTT
NA	NA	TRBV5-1	TRBJ1-2	CASSSEWANYGYTF	TGCGCCAGCAGCTCTGAGTGGGCTAACTATGGCTACACCTTC
NA	TRBD1	TRBV7-3	TRBJ2-7	CASSPRQGYEQYF	TGTGCCAGCAGCCCGCGACAGGGCTACGAGCAGTACTTC
NA	NA	TRBV11-3	TRBJ2-5	CASSPSPGPEETQYF	TGTGCCAGCAGCCCCTCCCCAGGGCCAGAAGAGACCCAGTACTTC
NA	NA	TRBV12-3/TRBV12-4	TRBJ1-2	CASSLYGYGGYTF	TGTGCCAGCAGTTTGTACGGGTATGGTGGCTACACCTTC
NA	NA	TRBV28	TRBJ1-2	CASSLTGPPYGYTF	TGTGCCAGCAGTTTAACCGGGCCGCCCTATGGCTACACCTTC
NA	NA	TRBV7-6	TRBJ2-2	CASSLVDPHTGELFF	TGTGCCAGCAGCTTAGTGGACCCACACACCGGGGAGCTGTTTTTT
few	TRBD1	TRBV4-1	TRBJ2-1	CASSQAQGARDEQFF	TGCGCCAGCAGCCAAGCCCAGGGGGCAAGGGATGAGCAGTTCTTC
NA	NA	TRBV5-1	TRBJ2-7	CASSLGQGLGREQYF	TGCGCCAGCAGCTTGGGGCAGGGTCTAGGGAGGGAGCAGTACTTC
NA	TRBD2	TRBV7-2	TRBJ2-2	CASSGLVGTGELFF	TGTGCCAGCTCGGGACTAGTGGGTACCGGGGAGCTGTTTTTT
NA	NA	TRBV18	TRBJ1-2	CASSPEANNYGYTF	TGTGCCAGCTCTCCAGAGGCTAATAACTATGGCTACACCTTC
NA	NA	TRBV7-2	TRBJ1-1	CASSPELNTEAFF	TGTGCCAGCAGTCCCGAGCTGAACACTGAAGCTTTCTTT
NA	TRBD1	TRBV7-7	TRBJ2-1	CASSSGQGAYNEQFF	TGTGCCAGCAGCTCCGGACAGGGGGCTTACAATGAGCAGTTCTTC
NA	NA	TRBV2	TRBJ2-7	CASSEQGYGYEQYF	TGTGCCAGCAGTGAACAGGGCTATGGCTACGAGCAGTACTTC
few	TRBD1	TRBV5-1	TRBJ1-2	CASTPLTGDLGYGYTF	TGCGCCAGCACCCCTTTGACAGGGGACCTAGGGTATGGCTACACCTTC
NA	NA	TRBV28	TRBJ1-4	CASSLWAGEEKLFF	TGTGCCAGCAGTTTATGGGCAGGGGAGGAAAAACTGTTTTTT
few	NA	TRBV2	TRBJ1-1	CASSELEDTEAFF	TGTGCCAGCAGTGAACTCGAGGACACTGAAGCTTTCTTT
NA	NA	TRBV2	TRBJ1-1	CASSDGGRVENTEAFF	TGTGCCAGCAGTGATGGGGGGCGAGTGGAGAACACTGAAGCTTTCTTT